Listed here are 10 T cell receptor beta chains from one sample, sequenced in a study of CD8+ T cells in alopecia areata. RNA was isolated and reverse transcribed to cDNA, the sequencing template. The assay was immunoSEQ multiplex PCR, and TCRdb's table has in-frame clones only and misses some. The table shows 95,000 to 100,000 clones, with roughly 60% occurring only once. Treatment: oral pan-JAK inhibitor, 5-10 mg twice daily. The sample consisted of CD8+ T cells sorted from blood, taken between weeks 55 and 65, from a patient treated with tofacitinib. The receptors shown here come from a human donor with alopecia areata.

The chain uses TRBV27 and TRBJ2-3; no definite D call. CDR3 length equals 13 residues. V lost 0 bases and J 6 bases, leaving 7 bases between the germline ends. CDR1 is MNHEY and CDR2 is SMNVEV in the germline V gene (reference sequence). The CDR3, as DNA: TGTGCCAGCAGTTTATCCTGGCGGGATACGCAGTATTTT. Its protein product is CASSLSWRDTQYF.

V is TRBV27 and J is TRBJ1-1, with 7 bases lining up with TRBD1. CDR1 is MNHEY and CDR2 is SMNVEV in the germline V gene (reference sequence). There are 15 residues in the CDR3. The trim removed 6 bases at V and 0 bases at J, leaving 7 bases unmatched. CDR3 nucleotides: TGTGCCAGCAGCATAAGGGACAGCGTGAACACTGAAGCTTTCTTT. Its translation is CASSIRDSVNTEAFF.

The chain recombines TRBV18 with TRBJ1-5; D remains ambiguous. This CDR3 is 15 amino acids long. From germline, CDR1 is KGHSH and CDR2 LQKENI. V shed 3 bases and J shed 5 bases, with 14 bases lying between them. The CDR3 loop is CASSPVGGFHQPQHF. The CDR3 DNA follows: TGTGCCAGCTCACCCGTGGGAGGGTTTCATCAGCCCCAGCATTTT.

CDR3: CASSVRGADTEAFF. CDR3 DNA: TGTGCCAGCAGCGTACGGGGCGCAGACACTGAAGCTTTCTTT. The chain combines TRBV9 with TRBJ1-1; a weak D match, TRBD1 (5 bases). The CDR3 spans 14 residues. Trimming shortened V by 1 base and J by 3 bases, and 10 bases separated the two germline ends. The germline V gene encodes CDR1 SGDLS and CDR2 YYNGEE.

This clone was seen a single time. This chain uses TRBV5-1 with TRBJ2-7; TRBD1 or TRBD2 may be the D gene (5 bases each). The CDR3 covers 14 residues. V was clipped by 4 bases and J by 2 bases, with 13 bases between them. Germline V CDR1 and CDR2: SGHRS, YFSETQ. The CDR3 is CASSPRDRPYEQYF. The CDR3, as DNA: TGCGCCAGCAGCCCCCGGGACCGTCCCTACGAGCAGTACTTC.

The chain combines TRBV7-8 with TRBJ2-3; the D gene could be TRBD1 or TRBD2 (5 bases each). V was cut by 4 bases and J by 3 bases, with 29 bases left in between. This CDR3 spans 20 amino acids. Germline lookup yields CDR1 SGHVS and CDR2 FQNEAQ. As DNA, the CDR3 is TGTGCCAGCAGCTCACGTTACTCGGATGGGGTTGGGGGACGAACAGATACGCAGTATTTT. Amino acids: CASSSRYSDGVGGRTDTQYF.

This clone was counted a few times. The chain has TRBV7-9 and TRBJ1-2, with D possibly matching TRBD1 (5 bases). The CDR3 extends over 14 amino acids. V lost 1 base and J lost 4, with 10 bases in between. Germline CDR1 SEHNR, CDR2 FQNEAQ (reference sequence). CDR3 loop: CASSLVGLSYGYTF. The CDR3 DNA follows: TGTGCCAGCAGCTTAGTGGGACTTTCCTATGGCTACACCTTC. Filled out from reference TRBV7-9 and TRBJ1-2, the complete variable domain reads DTGVSQNPRHKITKRGQNVTFRCDPISEHNRLYWYRQTLGQGPEFLTYFQNEAQLEKSRLLSDRFSAERPKGSFSTLEIQRTEQGDSAMYLCASSLVGLSYGYTFGSGTRLTVV.

The chain links TRBV7-8 to TRBJ1-6; the D is unclear. The CDR3 is 13 amino acids. CDR1 and CDR2 (germline): SGHVS, FQNEAQ. Trimming stripped 3 bases from V and 10 bases from J, with 10 bases between. The CDR3 is CASSLRKGSPLHF. In DNA form, the CDR3 reads TGTGCCAGCAGCTTGAGGAAGGGCTCACCCCTCCACTTT.

This sequence joins TRBV15 and TRBJ1-2, with D unresolved. The V gene lost 0 bases and the J gene lost 6 bases, with 14 bases spanning the gap. The germline V gene encodes CDR1 LNHNV and CDR2 YYDKDF (reference sequence). This CDR3 has 15 amino acids. CDR3 region: CATSRDLWSIDGYTF. In DNA form, the CDR3 reads TGTGCCACCAGCAGAGATTTGTGGTCGATCGATGGCTACACCTTC.

The rearrangement joins TRBV18 to TRBJ2-7, with 10 bases identical to TRBD1. This CDR3 contains 15 residues. Germline assignment: CDR1 KGHSH and CDR2 LQKENI. V shed 1 base, J shed 6 bases, and the junction held 6 bases outside the gene matches. The CDR3, as DNA: TGTGCCAGCTCACCACGGGGGGACAGGGGAAGCGAGCAGTACTTC. Translating gives CASSPRGDRGSEQYF.